The next 6 T cell receptor beta chains were all read from a single sample in a study of PD-1 blockade in mismatch repair-deficient tumors. Data came from immunoSEQ multiplex PCR; TCRdb stores just in-frame clones and leaves some out. The sample holds roughly 80,000 clones, over 70% seen once. This material consisted of peripheral blood, taken 12 weeks after starting pembrolizumab. Receptor source: an adult with mismatch repair-deficient cancer.

CDR3 coding DNA: TGTGCCAGCAGCTTAGACAGGGTTTTCTACAATGAGCAGTTCTTC. Amino acid sequence: CASSLDRVFYNEQFF. The chain has TRBV5-6 and TRBJ2-1, with TRBD1 identical over 7 bases. With V trimmed by 2 bases and J by 3 bases, 5 bases remained unmatched. CDR3 length: 15 residues. Germline V lookup: CDR1 SGHDT, CDR2 YYEEEE.

The V call is TRBV7-9, the J call TRBJ1-2; 8 bases fit TRBD1. The trim removed 5 bases at V and 4 bases at J, leaving 9 bases unmatched. Germline-derived CDR1 and CDR2 are SEHNR and FQNEAQ (reference sequence). The CDR3 length is 15 residues. This CDR3 is CASSVGQGSRYGYTF. CDR3 DNA: TGTGCCAGCAGCGTCGGACAGGGCAGTCGCTATGGCTACACCTTC. Variable domain in full (rest from reference TRBV7-9 and TRBJ1-2): DTGVSQNPRHKITKRGQNVTFRCDPISEHNRLYWYRQTLGQGPEFLTYFQNEAQLEKSRLLSDRFSAERPKGSFSTLEIQRTEQGDSAMYLCASSVGQGSRYGYTFGSGTRLTVV.

This clone appeared a single time. This chain joins TRBV5-8 and TRBJ1-1; the D is unclear. The germline CDR1 and CDR2 sequences are SGHTS and YDEGEE. CDR3 length: 12 amino acids. V dropped 1 base and J dropped 8 bases, with 9 bases sitting between them. CDR3 nucleotides: TGTGCCAGCAGCTTGTTAGTCTTCGAAGCTTTCTTT. Translation gives CASSLLVFEAFF.

The rearrangement uses TRBV29-1 and TRBJ1-2, with a tentative D call TRBD1 (5 bases). Between the trimmed V and J ends, which lost 4 bases and 3 bases, there was a span of 15 bases. Germline CDR1 SQVTM, CDR2 ANQGSEA. This CDR3 has 14 residues. The CDR3, as DNA: TGCAGCGTTGTCTTCGGGGCAGGGCACTATGGCTACACCTTC. It encodes CSVVFGAGHYGYTF.

This chain joins TRBV6-6 and TRBJ2-2; D assignment may be TRBD1 or TRBD2 (5 bases each). This CDR3 has 13 amino acids. V lost 6 bases and J 6 bases, leaving 11 bases between the germline ends. From germline, CDR1 is MNHNY and CDR2 SVGAGI (reference sequence). CDR3 protein: CASRLGAAGELFF. The DNA for the CDR3 is TGTGCCAGCAGACTCGGGGCCGCCGGGGAGCTGTTTTTT.

The chain uses TRBV19 and TRBJ2-2, with D perhaps TRBD2 (6 bases). The CDR3 is 16 amino acids. Germline CDR1 and CDR2: LNHDA and SQIVND (reference sequence). The V end was cut by 3 bases, the J end by 0 bases, with 11 bases between. The CDR3 reads CASSMRGFANTGELFF. The CDR3 region has the DNA TGTGCCAGTAGTATGCGGGGCTTCGCGAACACCGGGGAGCTGTTTTTT.